This TCR beta chain appears in the sequencing data of a study of blood T cell repertoires in COVID-19. Study summary: The study drew acute and convalescent COVID-19 samples from the United States, Italy and Spain. Nucleic acid was either cDNA or gDNA, and it came from T cells, B-cell-depleted T cells, or PBMCs.

Authors' processing steps: Amplified reference gene primers provided the basis for estimating nucleated cell counts. Sequenced by immunoSEQ multiplex PCR; TCRdb stores in-frame clones only, minus some. V and J calls and clone size are copied from that table; D and trimming were computed from the DNA. The sample has approximately 150,000 clones; around 87% are singletons. CDR3 length: 14 residues. The ends were cut back, 0 bases at V and 0 bases at J, with 8 bases in the middle. Germline V CDR1 and CDR2: GTSNPN, SVGIG (reference sequence). The specimen sequenced was peripheral blood. The genes are TRBV30 and TRBJ1-1; no definite D call. This receptor was taken from a woman in her forties or fifties with active or convalescent COVID-19. The CDR3 sequence: CAWSVKHLNTEAFF. The CDR3 DNA reads TGTGCCTGGAGTGTAAAACATCTGAACACTGAAGCTTTCTTT.